This TCR beta chain was identified during a study of metastatic and nonmetastatic thyroid tumors. In the study overall: A comparison of repertoires was made across blood and tumor or nodule tissue from malignant and benign thyroid patients. Study outcomes and limitations: Within blood and tumor, benign nodules reportedly had significantly lower TCR beta diversity than malignant thyroid tumors did.

Patients had received no treatment of any kind before thyroid surgery. With MiXCR, TCRdb reprocessed the PCR reads. Here the sample spans tens of thousands of clones, 15% being singletons. The CDR3 is made up of 17 amino acids. CDR1 LGHNA and CDR2 YSLEER come from the germline V gene. This clone was seen a single time. Its antigen is currently unknown. One junction end does not reproduce the germline sequence, and a read error may be involved. This chain joins TRBV4-3 and TRBJ2-2; D might be TRBD2 (5 bases). The sample was blood. This sequence originates from a female donor with papillary thyroid cancer or a benign thyroid nodule (not recorded which). Some clones in this sample may be carry-over from other donors' samples. The CDR3 DNA is TGCCCCAGCAGCCAAGTCTCGGGAACAAGGGTCACCGGGGAGCTGTTTTTT. Translating gives CPSSQVSGTRVTGELFF.